The 15 T cell receptor beta chains below come from one sample, sequenced in a study of shared clonotypes between healthy human individuals. Sequencing was performed with immunoSEQ multiplex PCR; in TCRdb, only in-frame clones are kept and a portion is missing. The sample yields 950,000 to 1,200,000 clones, around three quarters seen once. The sample consisted of memory CD4+ T cells from PBMCs. Subset meaning: CD45RA-negative fraction. The receptor set was obtained from a man younger than 30 in good health. Some clones in this sample may be carry-over from other donors' samples.

The chain links TRBV5-1 to TRBJ1-1; 8 nucleotides align to TRBD1. CDR3 length: 15 residues. Germline CDR1 reads SGHRS; CDR2 reads YFSETQ. V shed 3 bases, J shed 1 base, and the junction held 5 bases outside the gene matches. The CDR3 loop reads CASSWADRANTEAFF. The CDR3, as DNA: TGCGCCAGCAGCTGGGCGGACAGGGCGAACACTGAAGCTTTCTTT. Based on the CDR3 plus reference TRBV5-1 and TRBJ1-1, the full variable domain is KAGVTQTPRYLIKTRGQQVTLSCSPISGHRSVSWYQQTPGQGLQFLFEYFSETQRNKGNFPGRFSGRQFSNSRSEMNVSTLELGDSALYLCASSWADRANTEAFFGQGTRLTVV.

This clone was detected a few times. The chain has TRBV14 and TRBJ1-2; D gene unclear. Per germline, CDR1 SGHDN and CDR2 FVKESK. The CDR3 runs 18 residues. V dropped 1 base and J dropped 7 bases, with 25 bases sitting between them. The CDR3 DNA reads as TGTGCCAGCAGCCAAGGGACCCAATTCGGTAATCGGGTTGGTGGCTACACCTTC. Its translation: CASSQGTQFGNRVGGYTF.

The chain links TRBV7-9 to TRBJ2-3, with no clear D. Germline CDR1 reads SEHNR; CDR2 reads FQNEAQ (reference sequence). The CDR3 loop spans 14 amino acids. Trimming left V 2 bases short and J 5 bases short, with 11 bases between. The CDR3, as DNA: TGTGCCAGCAGCTTACCGACCCTGGGAGATACGCAGTATTTT. Protein sequence: CASSLPTLGDTQYF.

This clone was detected only a few times. The chain combines TRBV7-9 with TRBJ2-2, with TRBD2 matching over 8 bases. The junction had 7 bases not matched to a gene; V was cut back by 1 base and J by 6 bases. This CDR3 is built from 16 residues. Germline V gene sequence: CDR1 SEHNR, CDR2 FQNEAQ (reference sequence). The CDR3 DNA reads TGTGCCAGCAGCTTAGAAGCGGGAGCCCCGTCCGGGGAGCTGTTTTTT. This sequence encodes CASSLEAGAPSGELFF. The entire variable domain, with the rest obtained from reference TRBV7-9 and TRBJ2-2, is as follows: DTGVSQNPRHKITKRGQNVTFRCDPISEHNRLYWYRQTLGQGPEFLTYFQNEAQLEKSRLLSDRFSAERPKGSFSTLEIQRTEQGDSAMYLCASSLEAGAPSGELFFGEGSRLTVL.

The CDR3 region has the DNA TGCGCCAGCAGCTCCTATGGGGTCCTGGAGACCCAGTACTTC. It codes for CASSSYGVLETQYF. V usage is TRBV5-1 and J usage is TRBJ2-5; no clear D gene. This CDR3 has 14 residues. Trimming removed 3 bases at V and 5 bases at J, with 14 bases between. Germline V gene sequence: CDR1 SGHRS, CDR2 YFSETQ.

The V call is TRBV6-5, the J call TRBJ1-5; D call uncertain. This CDR3 comprises 16 residues. V shed 2 bases and J shed 0 bases, with 11 bases lying between them. In germline, CDR1 is MNHEY, CDR2 SVGAGI. The CDR3 DNA reads as TGTGCCAGCAGTTACACTTACGAGGTTAGCAATCAGCCCCAGCATTTT. This sequence encodes CASSYTYEVSNQPQHF.

To note about this clone: A read error is the likely source, as a far larger clone sits one nucleotide away. The chain couples TRBV25-1 to TRBJ2-5; D gene uncertain. The CDR3 is 13 amino acids. Germline values: CDR1 MGHDK, CDR2 SYGVNS. The CDR3 sequence: CASSWSNQGTQYF. The CDR3 coding sequence is TGTGCCAGCAGTTGGAGCAACCAAGGGACCCAGTACTTC.

This chain joins TRBV5-1 and TRBJ2-7, with D perhaps being TRBD1 or TRBD2 (5 bases each). This CDR3 has 15 residues. Germline V gene lookup returns CDR1 SGHRS and CDR2 YFSETQ. The V gene lost 4 bases and the J gene lost 6 bases, with 20 bases spanning the gap. The CDR3 here is CASSENWSAGTEQYF. The CDR3 DNA reads TGCGCCAGCAGCGAGAATTGGAGTGCAGGGACCGAGCAGTACTTC.

The rearrangement joins TRBV9 to TRBJ2-1, with D possibly TRBD1 on 5 matching bases. CDR1 and CDR2 from the germline V gene are SGDLS and YYNGEE. The CDR3 totals 14 residues. V was pared by 4 bases and J by 9 bases, with 17 bases between. CDR3 nucleotides: TGTGCCAGCAGCAGGGGTATAAGCGCGGCTGAGCAGTTCTTC. Translating it yields CASSRGISAAEQFF.

With regard to this clone: This same CDR3 is encoded by further DNA sequences in the sample. The chain is built from TRBV7-9 and TRBJ2-7, with D unclear. Trimming removed 5 bases from V and 1 base from J, with 12 bases in between. Germline CDR1 and CDR2: SEHNR and FQNEAQ (reference sequence). The CDR3 extends over 14 amino acids. The CDR3: CASSLGRQSYEQYF. The CDR3 DNA follows: TGTGCCAGCAGCCTTGGACGGCAGTCCTACGAGCAGTACTTC. Based on the CDR3 plus reference TRBV7-9 and TRBJ2-7, the full variable domain is DTGVSQNPRHKITKRGQNVTFRCDPISEHNRLYWYRQTLGQGPEFLTYFQNEAQLEKSRLLSDRFSAERPKGSFSTLEIQRTEQGDSAMYLCASSLGRQSYEQYFGPGTRLTVT.

The V call is TRBV6-1, the J call TRBJ1-2, with TRBD1 as a possible D gene (6 bases). Trimming left V 3 bases short and J 8 bases short, with 10 bases between. CDR3 size: 12 residues. Germline V CDR1 and CDR2: MNHNS, SASEGT. The CDR3 spells CASSDYRDGYTF. The CDR3 DNA is TGTGCCAGCAGTGATTACAGGGACGGCTACACCTTC.

This clone has just a few counts. The V and J genes are TRBV28 and TRBJ1-1; the match to TRBD1 covers 10 bases. The V gene's germline CDR1 is MDHEN and CDR2 SYDVKM. Germline trimming cut 3 bases from V and 5 bases from J; bases unmatched to any gene: 6. The length of the CDR3 is 15 residues. CDR3 loop: CASSFRTGGLTEAFF. In DNA, the CDR3 is TGTGCCAGCAGTTTCCGGACAGGGGGACTGACTGAAGCTTTCTTT.

The chain carries TRBV28 and TRBJ2-7; a weak D match, TRBD1 (5 bases). This CDR3 has 14 residues. Germline lookup yields CDR1 MDHEN and CDR2 SYDVKM. V lost 5 bases and J 1 base, leaving 12 bases between the germline ends. The CDR3 nucleotides read TGTGCCAGCAGTATCGTGACAGCGTCCTACGAGCAGTACTTC. This encodes CASSIVTASYEQYF. The full variable domain, in which reference TRBV28 and TRBJ2-7 provide the parts outside the CDR3, is DVKVTQSSRYLVKRTGEKVFLECVQDMDHENMFWYRQDPGLGLRLIYFSYDVKMKEKGDIPEGYSVSREKKERFSLILESASTNQTSMYLCASSIVTASYEQYFGPGTRLTVT.

The chain carries TRBV10-3 and TRBJ2-3; perhaps TRBD2 as D (5 bases). This CDR3 is 13 amino acids long. CDR1 is ENHRY and CDR2 is SYGVKD in the germline V gene. Trimming removed 0 bases from V and 8 bases from J, with 9 bases in between. The CDR3 nucleotides are TGTGCCATCAGTGAGTCGTATGGGAGTACGCAGTATTTT. This translates into CAISESYGSTQYF.

The chain combines TRBV6-6 with TRBJ1-4; D possibly corresponds to TRBD1 (6 bases). The CDR3 is made up of 14 amino acids. V lost 6 bases, J lost 7 bases, and 15 bases lay in between. Germline CDR1 MNHNY, CDR2 SVGAGI (reference sequence). The CDR3 loop is CASRGYRESEKLFF. CDR3 DNA sequence: TGTGCCAGCAGGGGATACAGGGAAAGTGAAAAACTGTTTTTT.